The 25 T cell receptor beta chains listed next were all sequenced from one sample in a study of T cell responses to AZD1222 COVID-19 vaccine. Sequenced by immunoSEQ multiplex PCR; TCRdb stores in-frame clones only, minus some. The sample consists of around 140,000 clones, over 90% of them appearing once. This material consisted of peripheral blood, taken on day 0 of AZD1222 vaccination. Receptors originate from an adult in good health.

V gene TRBV5-1 combines with J gene TRBJ2-3; 8 nucleotides match TRBD2. The trim removed 0 bases at V and 2 bases at J, leaving 11 bases unmatched. Germline V gene data show CDR1 as SGHRS and CDR2 as YFSETQ. The CDR3 is made up of 18 amino acids. CDR3: CASSLEVSSGLATDTQYF. CDR3 bases: TGCGCCAGCAGCTTGGAAGTCTCTAGCGGACTAGCCACAGATACGCAGTATTTT.

The chain is built from TRBV6-4 and TRBJ2-3; D unresolved. CDR1 and CDR2 from the germline V gene are MRHNA and SNTAGT. V gave up 2 bases and J gave up 6 bases, with 9 bases separating them. The CDR3 spans 13 residues. CDR3: CASSDGPWDTQYF. The DNA for the CDR3 is TGTGCCAGCAGTGACGGCCCGTGGGATACGCAGTATTTT.

The V call is TRBV7-3, the J call TRBJ1-6; possibly TRBD1 for D (6 bases). Germline V lookup: CDR1 SGHTA, CDR2 FQGTGA. The V end was cut by 5 bases, the J end by 9 bases, with 17 bases between. The CDR3 is made up of 15 amino acids. In nucleotides, the CDR3 is TGTGCCAGCAGCGAAACACCGGGACATGCTTCACCCCTCCACTTT. It is translated as CASSETPGHASPLHF.

The chain links TRBV15 to TRBJ2-3; 8 nucleotides agree with TRBD2. CDR1 and CDR2 from the germline V gene are LNHNV and YYDKDF (reference sequence). V was pared by 3 bases and J by 6 bases, with 5 bases of the junction left unmatched. The length of the CDR3 is 14 residues. The CDR3 spells CATSRSGGTDTQYF. CDR3 sequence (DNA): TGTGCCACCAGCAGGAGCGGGGGAACGGATACGCAGTATTTT.

V and J are TRBV18 and TRBJ1-3; no firm D call. V lost 2 bases to trimming and J lost 2 bases, with 4 bases between them. CDR1 is KGHSH, CDR2 LQKENI, per germline. There are 13 residues in the CDR3. The CDR3 sequence is CASSPGAGNTIYF. The DNA for the CDR3 is TGTGCCAGCTCACCAGGGGCTGGAAACACCATATATTTT. Complete variable domain (other parts from reference TRBV18 and TRBJ1-3): NAGVMQNPRHLVRRRGQEARLRCSPMKGHSHVYWYRQLPEEGLKFMVYLQKENIIDESGMPKERFSAEFPKEGPSILRIQQVVRGDSAAYFCASSPGAGNTIYFGEGSWLTVV.

This chain uses TRBV7-9 with TRBJ2-7; D is unresolved. CDR1 is SEHNR, CDR2 FQNEAQ, per germline (reference sequence). The V and J ends lost 3 bases and 2 bases respectively, with 11 bases between them. The CDR3 sequence is 14 residues long. CDR3 region: CASSFAPTPYEQYF. In DNA form, the CDR3 reads TGTGCCAGCAGCTTTGCGCCGACCCCCTACGAGCAGTACTTC.

V usage is TRBV3-1 (or the pseudogene TRBV3-2) and J usage is TRBJ2-7; no reliable D call. Germline loops: CDR1 LGHDT, CDR2 YNNKEL (reference sequence). The CDR3 consists of 12 residues. Trimming shortened V by 4 bases and J by 4 bases, and 8 bases separated the two germline ends. The CDR3 protein is CASSPGPYEQYF. CDR3 nucleotides: TGTGCCAGCAGCCCGGGCCCATACGAGCAGTACTTC.

V is TRBV14 and J is TRBJ1-1; D remains ambiguous. V lost 1 base and J lost 6, with 6 bases in between. CDR1 is SGHDN, CDR2 FVKESK, per germline. The CDR3 has 12 amino acids. CDR3 nucleotide sequence: TGTGCCAGCAGCCAAGTAAGTGCTGAAGCTTTCTTT. It is translated as CASSQVSAEAFF.

This chain connects TRBV25-1 to TRBJ2-3; possibly TRBD2 for D (5 bases). This CDR3 has 13 amino acids. Germline CDR1 is MGHDK and CDR2 is SYGVNS. V lost 2 bases, J lost 6 bases, and 9 bases lay in between. The DNA of the CDR3 is TGTGCCAGCAGTGAAGCGCGGGTGGATACGCAGTATTTT. Amino acids: CASSEARVDTQYF.

The gene calls are TRBV24-1 and TRBJ2-1, with 7 bases identical to TRBD2. Germline values: CDR1 KGHDR, CDR2 SFDVKD. CDR3 length equals 15 residues. With 1 base clipped from V and 9 bases from J, the junction kept 8 bases outside the gene matches. The chain's CDR3 is CATSDFRGRGGEQFF. The CDR3 DNA reads TGTGCCACCAGTGATTTTAGAGGGAGGGGCGGTGAGCAGTTCTTC.

CDR3 bases: TGCGCCAGCAGCTTGGGAAGTGGAGGCTACACCTTC. It specifies CASSLGSGGYTF. The gene calls are TRBV5-1 and TRBJ1-2; D gene uncertain. Trimming took 0 bases from V and 8 from J, leaving 8 bases between them. This CDR3 has 12 residues. Germline V gene sequence: CDR1 SGHRS, CDR2 YFSETQ.

This chain uses TRBV28 with TRBJ2-1; D is unresolved. CDR1 is MDHEN, CDR2 SYDVKM, per germline. V lost 7 bases and J 0 bases, leaving 13 bases between the germline ends. The CDR3 spans 15 residues. CDR3 DNA sequence: TGTGCCAGCACCTCGACTCGAAGCTCCTACAATGAGCAGTTCTTC. It translates to CASTSTRSSYNEQFF.

V usage is TRBV12-3 or TRBV12-4 and J usage is TRBJ1-2; no clear D gene. The CDR3 is 12 residues long. Trimming left V 3 bases short and J 7 bases short, with 9 bases between. CDR3 sequence reads: CASSLEQIGYTF. The CDR3 DNA is TGTGCCAGCAGTTTGGAACAGATTGGCTACACCTTC.

This clone was observed a single time. The chain carries TRBV30 and TRBJ2-3, with 13 nucleotides matching TRBD2. J lost 2 bases, V lost 5 bases, and 13 bases had no gene match. CDR3 size: 18 residues. In germline, CDR1 is GTSNPN, CDR2 SVGIG (reference sequence). As DNA, the CDR3 is TGTGCCTGGTGGGGACTAGCGGGAACTAGTAAGTCCACAGATACGCAGTATTTT. This translates into CAWWGLAGTSKSTDTQYF.

This chain uses TRBV7-9 with TRBJ1-6; the D is unclear. Germline CDR1 reads SEHNR; CDR2 reads FQNEAQ (reference sequence). The CDR3 spans 15 residues. Deletions cut 3 bases from V and 2 bases from J, with 8 bases between. The CDR3 loop reads CASSFADAYNSPLHF. CDR3 sequence (DNA): TGTGCCAGCAGCTTTGCGGACGCCTATAATTCACCCCTCCACTTT.

The gene calls are TRBV3-1 (or the pseudogene TRBV3-2) and TRBJ2-1, with TRBD2 matching over 10 bases. In germline, CDR1 is LGHDT, CDR2 YNNKEL (reference sequence). This CDR3 is 15 amino acids long. V was clipped by 5 bases and J by 10 bases; unmatched bases: 11. CDR3 DNA sequence: TGTGCCAGCAGCGAAGTCGGGACTAGCGTTGAGGAGCAGTTCTTC. Translating it yields CASSEVGTSVEEQFF.

The gene calls are TRBV27 and TRBJ1-1, with TRBD1 matching over 7 bases. The germline CDR1 and CDR2 sequences are MNHEY and SMNVEV (reference sequence). V shed 4 bases, J shed 0 bases, and the junction held 2 bases outside the gene matches. The CDR3 totals 14 residues. In DNA form, the CDR3 reads TGTGCCAGCAGTTCTGGACAGGTGAACACTGAAGCTTTCTTT. Protein: CASSSGQVNTEAFF.

CDR3 nucleotides: TGCGCCAGCAGCTTGGTTGACGGGGCGCAAGAAAAACTGTTTTTT. Protein product: CASSLVDGAQEKLFF. The rearrangement uses TRBV5-1 and TRBJ1-4; D perhaps matches TRBD1 (5 bases). The CDR3 totals 15 residues. With 0 bases removed from V and 8 bases from J, the gap between germline ends came to 14 bases. The germline V gene encodes CDR1 SGHRS and CDR2 YFSETQ.

The chain employs TRBV14 and TRBJ1-1; D gene ambiguous. CDR1 and CDR2 from the germline V gene are SGHDN and FVKESK. This CDR3 has 14 residues. V lost 5 bases and J 7 bases, leaving 17 bases between the germline ends. The CDR3 protein is CASSSRPGGGEAFF. DNA of the CDR3: TGTGCCAGCAGCTCACGACCGGGCGGTGGTGAAGCTTTCTTT.

The CDR3 is CASTTRDSYGYTF. The CDR3 DNA reads TGTGCCAGCACTACCCGGGACAGCTATGGCTACACCTTC. This chain uses TRBV12-3 or TRBV12-4 with TRBJ1-2, with 7 nucleotides matching TRBD1. CDR3 length equals 13 residues. The junction had 6 bases not matched to a gene; V was cut back by 7 bases and J by 4 bases.

This chain links TRBV6-5 with TRBJ2-7; perhaps TRBD1 as D (5 bases). The V end was cut by 0 bases, the J end by 5 bases, with 17 bases between. CDR3 size: 16 residues. Germline CDR1 reads MNHEY; CDR2 reads SVGAGI. Here the CDR3 DNA reads TGTGCCAGCAGTTACTCGGCGCTCGCAGGGTCGGACGAGCAGTACTTC. This codes for CASSYSALAGSDEQYF.

The chain combines TRBV5-4 with TRBJ2-2; D is unresolved. Germline V gene data show CDR1 as SGHNT and CDR2 as YYREEE (reference sequence). The CDR3 is made up of 13 amino acids. The V end was cut by 4 bases, the J end by 3 bases, with 7 bases between. Written as DNA, the CDR3 is TGTGCCAGCAGCCTTGGGTACACCGGGGAGCTGTTTTTT. This gives the protein CASSLGYTGELFF.

The count of this clone is one. This sequence joins TRBV16 and TRBJ2-7; 9 bases are shared with TRBD1. With V trimmed by 2 bases and J by 2 bases, 4 bases remained unmatched. Germline lookup yields CDR1 KGHSY and CDR2 FQNENV. The CDR3 spans 15 residues. Here the CDR3 DNA reads TGTGCCAGCAGCCAAGGACAGGGGTTCCCCTACGAGCAGTACTTC. Residues: CASSQGQGFPYEQYF.

V and J are TRBV4-1 and TRBJ1-6; D not resolved. The V end was cut by 0 bases, the J end by 0 bases, with 12 bases between. This CDR3 spans 18 amino acids. CDR1 is MGHRA, CDR2 YSYEKL, per germline. DNA for the CDR3: TGCGCCAGCAGCCAAGACCGGCCAGCCGTCTCCTATAATTCACCCCTCCACTTT. Its translation: CASSQDRPAVSYNSPLHF.

This chain connects TRBV7-9 to TRBJ2-1; a possible D gene is TRBD2 (6 bases). Looked up from germline, CDR1 is SEHNR and CDR2 is FQNEAQ (reference sequence). This CDR3 has 17 amino acids. V lost 4 bases to trimming and J lost 8 bases, with 24 bases between them. CDR3 in DNA: TGTGCCAGCAGCTCAACCGACCCGACTAGTAGCGTCGATGAGCAGTTCTTC. Protein product: CASSSTDPTSSVDEQFF.